This TCR beta chain was identified during a study of shared clonotypes between healthy human individuals. TCRdb keeps only in-frame clones here, not all; method: immunoSEQ multiplex PCR. Of some 2,500,000 clones in the sample, roughly 93% are singletons; the top ten hold approximately 0.37%. The CDR3 has 15 amino acids. The V gene end was trimmed by 4 bases and the J gene end by 6 bases; junction bases not matched to a gene: 10. CDR1 and CDR2 from the germline V gene are WNHNN and SYGVQD (reference sequence). The receptor was isolated from a man between 18 and 35 years old in good health. Some clones in this sample may be carry-over from other donors' samples. The rearrangement joins TRBV10-1 to TRBJ2-3; the match to TRBD2 covers 7 bases. The specimen was naive CD4+ T cells from PBMCs. Subset meaning: CD45RA+ positively selected. CDR3 DNA sequence: TGCGCCAGCAGTGTGGCTAGCGGATCTAGGGATACGCAGTATTTT. Translated: CASSVASGSRDTQYF.